This passage covers 7 T cell receptor beta chains from one sample sequenced in a study of long-term antiretroviral therapy in people with HIV. Investigators performed immunoSEQ version v3.0 at survey level. Produced via immunoSEQ multiplex PCR; TCRdb's table is partial and in-frame only. The data hold tens of thousands of clones, with around four fifths observed a single time. The sample in question was unsorted PBMCs, obtained 0.5 years after starting antiretroviral therapy. The receptors come from a man between 18 and 35 years old with HIV.

V and J are TRBV6-6 and TRBJ2-1, with 9 positions matching TRBD2. This CDR3 has 13 amino acids. CDR1 is MNHNY and CDR2 is SVGAGI in the germline V gene (reference sequence). The J segment lost 9 bases and the V segment lost 5 bases, leaving 5 bases of the junction unmatched. The CDR3 sequence: CASSGGTSPEQFF. The DNA for the CDR3 is TGTGCCAGCAGTGGCGGGACTAGCCCTGAGCAGTTCTTC.

The chain links TRBV5-1 to TRBJ2-3, with TRBD1 matching over 7 bases. V was clipped by 4 bases and J by 0 bases; unmatched bases: 11. This CDR3 has 17 amino acids. Germline lookup yields CDR1 SGHRS and CDR2 YFSETQ. The DNA of the CDR3 is TGCGCCAGCAGCCCAAAGACAGGGACGATGAGCACAGATACGCAGTATTTT. As protein: CASSPKTGTMSTDTQYF.

The gene calls are TRBV28 and TRBJ2-1, with 10 bases identical to TRBD2. The V and J ends lost 1 base and 9 bases, in that order; junction bases with no gene match: 9. Germline V gene data show CDR1 as MDHEN and CDR2 as SYDVKM. There are 16 residues in the CDR3. DNA of the CDR3: TGTGCCAGCAGTTTATCGGCTAGCGGGAGTCTCACTGAGCAGTTCTTC. Translating gives CASSLSASGSLTEQFF.

The V and J genes are TRBV6-1 and TRBJ2-5; TRBD2 matches at 7 bases. With V trimmed by 4 bases and J by 3 bases, 5 bases remained unmatched. The CDR3 contains 14 residues. Germline V gene sequence: CDR1 MNHNS, CDR2 SASEGT. The CDR3 spells CASSAGLQKETQYF. Written as DNA, the CDR3 is TGTGCCAGCAGTGCGGGACTACAGAAAGAGACCCAGTACTTC.

This rearrangement joins TRBV10-3 to TRBJ1-1, with D perhaps matching TRBD1 (5 bases). Germline assignment: CDR1 ENHRY and CDR2 SYGVKD. Between the trimmed V and J ends, which lost 6 bases and 4 bases, there was a span of 15 bases. The CDR3 consists of 14 residues. The CDR3 region is CAISQGTLATEAFF. Written as DNA, the CDR3 is TGTGCCATCAGCCAGGGTACGTTGGCCACTGAAGCTTTCTTT.

This rearrangement joins TRBV29-1 to TRBJ1-2, with D unresolved. The CDR3 loop spans 12 amino acids. Germline values: CDR1 SQVTM, CDR2 ANQGSEA. Trimming left V 6 bases short and J 4 bases short, with 12 bases between. The CDR3 spells CSVPQAPYGYTF. The CDR3 DNA is TGCAGCGTACCTCAGGCTCCCTATGGCTACACCTTC.

The J gene is TRBJ2-7, the V gene TRBV18; 14 nucleotides match TRBD2. The CDR3 runs to 17 residues. Losses at the gene ends were 3 bases for V and 2 bases for J; bases not matched to a gene: 6. CDR1 and CDR2 from the germline V gene are KGHSH and LQKENI. In DNA form, the CDR3 reads TGTGCCAGCTCACCCGGGACTAGCGGGAGAATCCCCTACGAGCAGTACTTC. Encoded protein: CASSPGTSGRIPYEQYF.